The entry below describes one T cell receptor beta chain. This clone was seen a single time. Its binding antigen is unknown. Base qualities were left out, and no much larger clone turns up one base away. The data were taken from a study of cytomegalovirus exposure and HLA in healthy donors listed by TCRdb under 2017. Regarding the study in general: An earlier analysis of several hundred of the donors reported more than 250 Gb of sequence data and 120 million or so unique TCR beta sequences from about 180 million T cells. A later analysis re-examined previously published TCR beta repertoires from more than 600 donors and added high-resolution HLA genotyping to investigate patterns of TCR occurrence. In the later analysis, no new phenotypic data were used to find candidate immune exposures; instead, reliance was placed on TCR beta sequences and their occurrence across donors. Donor age, sex, ethnicity and CMV serostatus were compiled alongside the repertoire data. Typing coverage varied by locus: roughly 629-640 donors for A, B, C, DRB1 and DQB1; approximately 500 for DQA1; approximately 570 for DPA1; 450 to 480 for DPB1. Besides the first cohort of approximately 670 subjects, a separate validation cohort made up of 95 to 150 different subjects was used. A handful of DR-DQ haplotypes were handled as single units for association and clustering because linkage in the cohort was strong. An early release covering roughly 600 HLA-typed donors comprised approximately 290 gigabases of sequencing data and about 90 million unique TCR sequences. Of the 350 to 450 genotyped donors, roughly 80% were placed in the genetic ancestry cluster associated with self-reported Caucasian donors. The T cell repertoires of about 700 subjects were profiled by immunosequencing and related to cytomegalovirus serostatus. Every repertoire in the discovery cohort had been generated on one and the same sequencing platform. HLA typing included class I and class II loci at four-digit resolution. Among 300 to 500 genotyped donors of the cohort, an average of approximately 220,000 unique TCR beta nucleotide sequences was sequenced per donor, of which approximately 18% were non-productive. To predict cytomegalovirus infection status, the study combined high-throughput TCR immunosequencing, statistical association of individual TCRs with disease status, and machine learning. In an earlier analysis of 587 of the donors, high-throughput TCR beta sequencing was used to judge whether each TCR beta V gene segment behaved as functional or pseudogenic. The study aimed to test whether cataloging public T cell receptors could reveal signatures of past pathogen exposure. In a later genetic analysis, genome-wide SNP genotypes for about 55% of the roughly 700 donors were used, and that subset was treated as a discovery cohort.

Libraries were made using the immunoSEQ multiplex PCR assay. A mixture of 60 forward primers for TCR Vbeta segments and 13 reverse primers for TCR Jbeta segments was used in the multiplex PCR. A multiplex PCR assay on genomic DNA amplified the CDR3 region of rearranged TCR beta genes. On the Illumina HiSeq System, the amplified TCR beta libraries were sequenced as 87-base-pair reads. Regarding the original processing steps: In a later analysis, tens of millions of unique TCR beta chains were counted across the roughly 670 repertoires, and roughly 10 million of these chains were shared by at least two donors. To remove PCR and sequencing errors, raw reads were error-corrected and collapsed into unique sequences using a nearest-neighbor algorithm that merged closely related sequences. V, D and J gene segments were assigned by aligning CDR3 sequences to IMGT reference sequences. For a sequence to be retained, a match of at least six nucleotides was required to both a V gene segment and a J gene segment. A rearrangement counted as productive if the CDR3 had no stop codons and remained in frame with V and J, and every other rearrangement counted as non-productive. CDR3 was defined according to IMGT convention as the region running from the second conserved V-encoded cysteine to the conserved J-encoded phenylalanine. Sequences without an unambiguous match to a single V gene segment were excluded from the earlier analysis of 500 to 700 of the donors. In an earlier analysis of several hundred of the donors, V segments were called functional above 56.7% productive rearrangements and were called segregating when the between-donor standard deviation exceeded 5%. A statistical classification framework was built to diagnose cytomegalovirus status from the catalog of TCR beta chain sequences. In a later analysis, V and J genes were assigned by comparing TCR nucleotide sequences against IMGT/GENE-DB human TR gene sequences. The TCRdist pipeline was used in a later analysis to assign CDR3 sequences and most-parsimonious VDJ recombination scenarios. A later analysis defined each TCR beta chain by its CDR3 amino acid sequence plus V-gene family, and excluded reads lacking a unique V-gene family. In a later analysis, some 600 highly shared, low-generation-probability nucleotide sequences were removed to address suspected cross-contamination and a sequencing artifact. In a later analysis, a clonal expansion index for each public chain was calculated from normalized within-repertoire ranks of inferred template counts. A later analysis computed generation probabilities with a VDJ recombination model fitted to out-of-frame rearrangements, and checked the results against IGoR. In a later analysis, hypergeometric tests were used to score TCR-TCR, TCR-HLA and TCR-CMV co-occurrence, with a repertoire-size bias correction applied to TCR pairs. To estimate false discovery rates, a later analysis permuted the HLA or CMV assignments 20 times. A later analysis grouped co-occurring TCRs with DBSCAN, adding TCRdist sequence similarity when clustering within HLA-allele-positive subsets. Repertoires with fewer than 30,000 or more than 120,000 public chains were left out of co-occurrence clustering, as were five repertoires with anomalous nucleotide sharing. In TCRdb, the immuneACCESS table is reduced to in-frame sequences with V and J assigned. These tables do not hold every clone; where another copy was compared, an unresolved V gene accounts for under half, and the others remain unexplained. V, J and clone size derive from that table, while D and trimming were established from the DNA sequence. The sample records 200,000 to 250,000 clones, roughly 80% of which are singletons. The ten largest clones add up to approximately 2.8% of the sample.

In total, 600 or so healthy bone marrow donors made up the cohort. All cohort members were sampled while nominally healthy, although unrecorded immune exposures were likely present. The donor tested CMV seronegative and was one of the 352 seronegative cohort members. A peripheral blood sample was provided by each donor, and peripheral blood mononuclear cells were used for TCR beta sequencing. Genomic DNA extraction from the blood cell samples was performed with the Qiagen DNeasy Blood Extraction Kit. The full study reports these points: In a later analysis, HLA-associated TCR beta chains showed more clonal expansion and lower generation probabilities than non-associated chains that were equally common. A few of the identified cytomegalovirus-associated TCR beta chains were confirmed in vitro to be specific for cytomegalovirus antigens. In a later genetic analysis, a missense DCLRE1C variant was associated with V-gene and J-gene trimming of TCR beta chains, and the association was replicated in an independent cohort. When HLA alleles, especially DR and DQ, strongly co-occurred, TCR associations were difficult to assign to individual alleles. In an earlier analysis of 500 to 650 of the donors, most TCR beta V segments appeared in productive rearrangements about 90% or about 30% of the time, broadly matching IMGT annotations. In a later analysis, the rate of TCR association differed among HLA loci, with DRB1 alleles having the most associated TCRs and HLA-C alleles having the fewest. Sequencing depth was assumed to be roughly uniform across donors in the presence/absence analyses, though that assumption may not hold. The classifier was reported to diagnose cytomegalovirus status with high specificity and sensitivity in both the original cohort and the validation cohort. A further reported finding was that TCR beta sequences accurately predicted the HLA-A and HLA-B alleles for most subjects in the first cohort. Specific HLA alleles were associated with 16,951 TCR beta sequences at a false discovery rate of 0.05 in a later analysis. Immune exposure information for the cohort was limited to CMV serostatus. Most TCR sequences were seen in very few donors, while some public TCRs were found in many individuals. The study gave a list of more than 150 TCR beta chains associated with cytomegalovirus. A cluster of highly shared sequence variants was judged likely to be a technical artifact of the sequencing pipeline. According to a later analysis, parvovirus B19, influenza, CMV and Epstein-Barr virus appeared linked to several top co-occurrence clusters. Most CMV-associated TCR beta chains appeared to be HLA-restricted in a later analysis, and the HLA associations seemed to be driven largely by CMV exposure. Because counts were too low, more than 15 rarely observed V segments, including chromosome 9 orphons, were excluded from the earlier analysis of 587 of the donors. Because HLA typing was unavailable for some donors at each locus, only the typed subset was used in association tests. Correlated functional status among segregating V segments might be attributable to linkage disequilibrium, but an unknown experimental factor could not be ruled out. In this cohort, only TCR beta chains were sequenced, and detectable features were limited by the absence of alpha or paired-chain data. According to a later genetic analysis, donors in an Asian-associated ancestry cluster had fewer N-insertions in productive TCRs than the roughly 670-donor mean. The authors suggested that the approach could potentially be extended to other disease states and immunological phenotypes.

Sequenced: PBMCs. This receptor was identified in a man aged 30 to 39 in good health and CMV-seronegative.

The DNA reads as follows: TGTGCCAGCAGTGATAGCGGGGGGGTGAAAGGGTACGAGCAGTACTTC. Protein translation: CASSDSGGVKGYEQYF. The V and J segments used are TRBV2 and TRBJ2-7; 11 middle bases align to TRBD2. CDR1 and CDR2 are read off the germline V gene as SNHLY and FYNNEI. The CDR3 sequence holds 16 residues, the cysteine and phenylalanine included. Just the 48-base CDR3 DNA is kept, in frame starting at base 1. Relative to germline, V is missing 3 bases and J is missing 4 bases, with 8 bases of the junction outside any gene match.